This T cell receptor (beta chain) was captured by sequencing in a study of T cells in Graves' hyperthyroidism and ophthalmopathy. Study-wide points: A 13 V-J signature model discriminated ophthalmopathy versus stable hyperthyroidism.

Uncontrolled infection, other autoimmune disease, pregnancy or lactation barred patients from enrollment. PBMCs were obtained from 9.5 to 10 ml fresh peripheral blood. This clonotype was detected many times. As yet, its antigen is unknown. The CDR3 extends over 19 amino acids. V lost 5 bases to trimming and J lost 0 bases; unmatched junction nucleotides: 10. Per the germline V gene, CDR1 is MNHNS and CDR2 is SASEGT. Amplified TCR beta CDR3 regions came from RNA transcripts. Using the HTBI primer set, a first-round RT-PCR was run on the TCR CDR3. TCRdb itself ran the multiplex PCR reads through MiXCR, one entry per CDR3 protein. This sample has approximately 210,000 distinct CDR3 sequences, with about 15% found just once.

The receptor's source is a man between 50 and 59 years old with Graves' hyperthyroidism. The chain links TRBV6-1 to TRBJ2-1; 13 positions match TRBD2. The material sequenced was blood. In DNA form, the CDR3 reads TGTGCCAGCAGTCCCTCCGGGACTAGCGGGATGAGCTCCTACAATGAGCAGTTCTTC. It translates to CASSPSGTSGMSSYNEQFF.